This entry features one T cell receptor (beta chain) sequence. The repertoire was sequenced with immunoSEQ multiplex PCR; TCRdb's copy has only in-frame clones and lacks some. Of some 47,000 clones in the sample, 70% to 90% are singletons; the top ten hold about 2%. The sample comes from a study of T cell changes during pregnancy in multiple sclerosis. CDR3 size: 16 residues. V dropped 4 bases and J dropped 4 bases, with 17 bases sitting between them. Germline CDR1 and CDR2: MDHEN and SYDVKM. The sample was peripheral blood, taken in the first trimester of pregnancy. The chain has TRBV28 and TRBJ1-5; D remains ambiguous. The clonotype was recovered from a female donor with multiple sclerosis, enrolled in a pregnancy study. The CDR3 sequence: CASSSGFLVENQPQHF. In DNA form, the CDR3 reads TGTGCCAGCAGTTCAGGCTTCCTGGTTGAAAATCAGCCCCAGCATTTT.